A selection of T cell receptor beta chains follows, all from one sample in a study of blood T cell repertoires in COVID-19. The assay was immunoSEQ multiplex PCR, and TCRdb's table has in-frame clones only and misses some. The table records tens of thousands of clones, 80% of them present only once. The sequenced sample consisted of peripheral blood. The origin of the receptors is a woman older than 75 with acute or convalescent COVID-19. CDR3s include the opening cysteine and the closing phenylalanine or tryptophan. D genes are given only for firm matches. Clone size is shown for a subset of rows, as once, few, many or a class of expanded clone.

abundance	v_gene	j_gene	d_gene	CDR3nt	CDR3aa
.	TRBV5-1	TRBJ2-5	.	TGCGCCAGCAGCTGGCAGGCGCTGGGGGGAGAGACCCAGTACTTC	CASSWQALGGETQYF
.	TRBV10-3	TRBJ1-1	TRBD1	TGTGCCATCAGGGGACAGTCGAACACTGAAGCTTTCTTT	CAIRGQSNTEAFF
.	TRBV19	TRBJ1-2	.	TGTGCCAGTAGTATGACAGACGATAACTATGGCTACACCTTC	CASSMTDDNYGYTF
once	TRBV10-3	TRBJ2-5	.	TGTGCCATCAGTGAGTCTGGGGGCGAAGAGACCCAGTACTTC	CAISESGGEETQYF
.	TRBV5-4	TRBJ2-7	TRBD2	TGTGCCAGCAGCTTGGGAGGACTAGCGGATTACGAGCAGTACTTC	CASSLGGLADYEQYF
.	TRBV5-1	TRBJ2-7	TRBD2	TGCGCCAGCAGCTTGAGGCCCGGGACTAGCGTCCACGAGCAGTACTTC	CASSLRPGTSVHEQYF
.	TRBV5-1	TRBJ2-1	TRBD2	TGCGCCAGCAGCTTGATCGGCGGGGGGCCCTACAATGAGCAGTTCTTC	CASSLIGGGPYNEQFF
few	TRBV18	TRBJ2-1	TRBD1	TGTGCCAGCTCTTCCGGGACAGGGTCGGTCTACAATGAGCAGTTCTTC	CASSSGTGSVYNEQFF
.	TRBV6-5	TRBJ2-2	TRBD2	TGTGCCAGCAGCTCACTAGCGGCCCGCGGGGAGCTGTTTTTT	CASSSLAARGELFF
.	TRBV25-1	TRBJ1-1	.	TGTGCCAGCACCGAGATGATGAACACTGAAGCTTTCTTT	CASTEMMNTEAFF
.	TRBV10-3	TRBJ2-7	TRBD2	TGTGCCATCAGGGTCGAACAACTAGCGGGGGCCTACGAGCAGTACTTC	CAIRVEQLAGAYEQYF
.	TRBV6-5	TRBJ2-1	TRBD2	TGTGCCAGCAGTTACCTAGCGGGAGGGTACAATGAGCAGTTCTTC	CASSYLAGGYNEQFF
.	TRBV19	TRBJ2-1	TRBD1	TGTGCCAGTAGTTCCCAGGGGGCTTACAATGAGCAGTTCTTC	CASSSQGAYNEQFF
.	TRBV18	TRBJ2-2	.	TGTGCCAGCTCAACGGGAGTTGACACCGGGGAGCTGTTTTTT	CASSTGVDTGELFF
few	TRBV9	TRBJ2-7	TRBD1	TGTGCCAGCAGCGGACAGGGGGCCTACGAGCAGTACTTC	CASSGQGAYEQYF
.	TRBV3-1/TRBV3-2	TRBJ1-2	.	TGTGCCAGCAGCCAGGGGGGGGGTGCTAACTATGGCTACACCTTC	CASSQGGGANYGYTF
.	TRBV20-1	TRBJ2-7	.	TGCAGTGCTCGTAGGGGCTACGAGCAGTACTTC	CSARRGYEQYF
.	TRBV2	TRBJ2-1	TRBD2	TGTGCCAGCATAAGTTCCGGGACTAGCGCTTCGATTGGGGTGCAGTTCTTC	CASISSGTSASIGVQFF
.	TRBV7-2	TRBJ1-1	.	TGTGCCAGCAGCTCGGACTCGGGAGGTACTGAAGCTTTCTTT	CASSSDSGGTEAFF
.	TRBV19	TRBJ1-5	TRBD1	TGTGCCAGTAGTGACAGGGGTGGGAGCAATCAGCCCCAGCATTTT	CASSDRGGSNQPQHF
.	TRBV11-2	TRBJ2-5	TRBD2	TGTGCCAGCAGCTTAGGTCCTAGCGGGGCCTCGGGGGGTCAGTACTTC	CASSLGPSGASGGQYF
.	TRBV27	TRBJ1-4	TRBD1	TGTGCCAGCAAAAGAGACAGGGTGGATGAAAAACTGTTTTTT	CASKRDRVDEKLFF
.	TRBV7-3	TRBJ2-5	TRBD1	TGTGCCAGCAGCATGACAGGGGCCGAGACCCAGTACTTC	CASSMTGAETQYF
few	TRBV28	TRBJ2-1	TRBD1	TGTGCCAGCAGTTCCCAGGACAGGGGCAATGAGCAGTTCTTC	CASSSQDRGNEQFF
.	TRBV19	TRBJ1-1	TRBD1	TGTGCCAGTAGTATTGATTGGTGGGGCAGGGGGGACACTGAAGCTTTCTTT	CASSIDWWGRGDTEAFF
once	TRBV29-1	TRBJ2-7	TRBD1	TGCAGCGTCCGGACAGGGGTCTACGAGCAGTACTTC	CSVRTGVYEQYF
.	TRBV7-8	TRBJ2-2	.	TGTGCCAGCAGCTTAATTCGGACAAGTAACACCGGGGAGCTGTTTTTT	CASSLIRTSNTGELFF
once	TRBV27	TRBJ1-2	TRBD1	TGTGCCAGCAAAACAGGGGGGCGAACATATGGCTACACCTTC	CASKTGGRTYGYTF
once	TRBV9	TRBJ2-1	.	TGTGCCAGCAGCGTAGCTAGGAATGAGCAGTTCTTC	CASSVARNEQFF
few	TRBV7-7	TRBJ1-5	TRBD1	TGTGCCAGCAGCTTAGTGACCGGGACAGGAAACTTGGGGGATCAGCCCCAGCATTTT	CASSLVTGTGNLGDQPQHF
.	TRBV18	TRBJ2-1	.	TGTGCCAGCTCATCAGGGGTTTCCTACAATGAGCAGTTCTTC	CASSSGVSYNEQFF
.	TRBV19	TRBJ1-6	TRBD1	TGTGCCAGTAGTGGGGGACAGGGTAATTCACCCCTCCACTTT	CASSGGQGNSPLHF
.	TRBV5-5	TRBJ1-6	.	TGTGCCAGCAGCTTGGCGGGAAGCTCCTATAATTCACCCCTCCACTTT	CASSLAGSSYNSPLHF
once	TRBV19	TRBJ2-3	TRBD1	TGTGCCAGTACGGCCAGGGGGCTAACAGATACGCAGTATTTT	CASTARGLTDTQYF
.	TRBV25-1	TRBJ1-1	.	TGTGCCAGCAGTGAGCCAGGTCCTATGAACACTGAAGCTTTCTTT	CASSEPGPMNTEAFF
.	TRBV5-5	TRBJ2-1	.	TGTGCCAGCAGCTTGACTGACTATGAGCAGTTCTTC	CASSLTDYEQFF
few	TRBV5-4	TRBJ2-6	TRBD2	TGTGCCAGCAGCTTGCGCGGGAGGGAGCTAGGGGCCAACGTCCTGACTTTC	CASSLRGRELGANVLTF
once	TRBV7-6	TRBJ1-1	TRBD1	TGTGCCAGCAGCTTACGGACAGGGGGCGGGTTCACTGAAGCTTTCTTT	CASSLRTGGGFTEAFF
many	TRBV18	TRBJ1-2	.	TGTGCCAGCTCACCGCAAGACAGCGTCCGCTATGGCTACACCTTC	CASSPQDSVRYGYTF
.	TRBV4-2	TRBJ2-3	TRBD1	TGTGCCAGCTGGCCGGGACAGGGCACAGATACGCAGTATTTT	CASWPGQGTDTQYF
.	TRBV6-5	TRBJ2-2	.	TGTGCCAGCAGTTCGAACACCGGGGGGCTGTTTTTT	CASSSNTGGLFF
once	TRBV7-3	TRBJ2-2	.	TGTGCCAGCAGTCCCCCCGGGTGGGGCTTCGGGGAGCTGTTTTTT	CASSPPGWGFGELFF
few	TRBV7-6	TRBJ2-1	TRBD2	TGTGCCAGCAGCTGGGGGGTACAGGGACGCTCCCTTAGCGGGAGGGGCTATGAGCAGTTCTTC	CASSWGVQGRSLSGRGYEQFF
.	TRBV7-2	TRBJ2-4	.	TGTGCCAGCAGCTTGGGTGGCGGGATGGCCAAAAACATTCAGTACTTC	CASSLGGGMAKNIQYF
.	TRBV7-8	TRBJ2-7	TRBD1	TGTGCCAGCAGCTTAGTTGGGACAGGGTCCAACGAGCAGTACTTC	CASSLVGTGSNEQYF
.	TRBV7-8	TRBJ2-2	TRBD2	TGTGCCAGCAGCTCATATAGCGGGGGGGCCCTCGGGGAGCTGTTTTTT	CASSSYSGGALGELFF
.	TRBV2	TRBJ1-6	TRBD1	TGTGCCAGCAGTGAACTGGGACAGACCAATTCACCCCTCCACTTT	CASSELGQTNSPLHF
.	TRBV7-6	TRBJ2-1	TRBD2	TGTGCCAGCAGCTTACTGGCCGGGACTAGCGGCAATGAGCAGTTCTTC	CASSLLAGTSGNEQFF
.	TRBV27	TRBJ1-6	.	TGTGCCAGCAGTTTAAAGGGGGAAGGTAGACCCCTCCACTTT	CASSLKGEGRPLHF
.	TRBV15	TRBJ2-2	.	TGTGCCACCAGCAGAGTGGTAGAGCGCAGGGACACCGGGGAGCTGTTTTTT	CATSRVVERRDTGELFF
few	TRBV5-5	TRBJ2-6	TRBD1	TGTGCCAGCAGTGCGGGACAGGGTTACTCTGGGGCCAACGTCCTGACTTTC	CASSAGQGYSGANVLTF
.	TRBV4-1	TRBJ1-2	.	TGCGCCAGCAGCCAAGACCCATTGCCCGGGCAGGGGGGCTACACCTTC	CASSQDPLPGQGGYTF
.	TRBV27	TRBJ2-7	.	TGTGCCAGCACCCGGTCGGGGACTCTACCCTACGAGCAGTACTTC	CASTRSGTLPYEQYF
.	TRBV30	TRBJ2-3	.	TGTGCCAGACGACAAAGCACAGATACGCAGTATTTT	CARRQSTDTQYF
.	TRBV27	TRBJ1-2	.	TGTGCCAGCAGTTTAAATGCAGGCTACTATGGCTACACCTTC	CASSLNAGYYGYTF
.	TRBV19	TRBJ2-1	.	TGTGCCAGTACCCGAAGAGAGACAGTCTACAATGAGCAGTTCTTC	CASTRRETVYNEQFF
.	TRBV5-6	TRBJ2-7	.	TGTGCCAGCAGCTCCCTAGGGGCCAGCTCCTACGAGCAGTACTTC	CASSSLGASSYEQYF
.	TRBV6-5	TRBJ1-2	.	TGTGCCAGCAGCTACCGGGAGGGGTTGGGTGGCTACACCTTC	CASSYREGLGGYTF
.	TRBV11-3	TRBJ2-2	TRBD1	TGTGCCAGCAGCTTAGGAAGACAGGGAGCGCCGAACACCGGGGAGCTGTTTTTT	CASSLGRQGAPNTGELFF